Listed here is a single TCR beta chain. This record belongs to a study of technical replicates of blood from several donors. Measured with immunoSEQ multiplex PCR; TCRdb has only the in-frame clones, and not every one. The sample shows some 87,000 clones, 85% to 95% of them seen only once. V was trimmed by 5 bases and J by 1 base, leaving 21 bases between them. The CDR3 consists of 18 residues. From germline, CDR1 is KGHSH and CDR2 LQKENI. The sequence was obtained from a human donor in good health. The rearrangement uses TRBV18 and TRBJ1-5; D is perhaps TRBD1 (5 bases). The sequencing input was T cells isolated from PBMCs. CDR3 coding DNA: TGTGCCAGCTCAGCTCTCCCAAGGGGTCTCGGGAGCAATCAGCCCCAGCATTTT. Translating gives CASSALPRGLGSNQPQHF.